The source of this TCR beta chain is a study of control samples from healthy donors and cancer patients. This CDR3 is built from 12 residues. The germline gives CDR1 SGHRS, CDR2 YFSETQ. Between the trimmed V and J ends, which lost 7 bases and 4 bases, there was a span of 9 bases. Method: immunoSEQ multiplex PCR; TCRdb's copy keeps in-frame clones and lacks some. The sample yields about 120,000 clones, 93% seen once. Material: blood. The clonotype was recovered from a man younger than 45 in good health. The V and J genes are TRBV5-1 and TRBJ2-1; D is possibly TRBD2 (6 bases). CDR3 in amino acids: CASGGNYNEQFF. CDR3 in DNA: TGCGCCAGCGGCGGGAATTACAATGAGCAGTTCTTC.